The entry below gives a single T cell receptor (beta chain) sequence along with its context. In the authors' workflow: Estimated nucleated cell counts came from reference gene primer amplification. Repertoires were generated with immunoSEQ multiplex PCR, while TCRdb's copy carries only in-frame clones and drops some. V and J calls and clone size come straight from that table; D and trimming were deduced from the DNA. The profile shows 300,000 to 400,000 clones, roughly 86% of them singletons. There are 10 residues in the CDR3. The V and J ends lost 6 bases and 8 bases respectively, with 7 bases between them. Germline lookup yields CDR1 SNHLY and CDR2 FYNNEI. This sample is drawn from a study of blood T cell repertoires in COVID-19. Across the study: Donors in the United States, Italy and Spain gave samples during acute or convalescent COVID-19. T cells, B-cell-depleted T cells, or PBMCs supplied cDNA or gDNA.

Enrollment of patients from Seattle took place during active infection, with longitudinal follow-up. This receptor was obtained from a woman in her seventies with COVID-19, enrolled during active disease. The chain uses TRBV2 and TRBJ1-2; unclear D gene. The sequencing sample was made of peripheral blood. CDR3 sequence reads: CASSFPGYTF. CDR3 sequence (DNA): TGTGCCAGCAGCTTCCCGGGCTACACCTTC.